The rows below give T cell receptor beta chains drawn from one sample of a study of Graves' ophthalmopathy and Graves' hyperthyroidism. TCRdb reanalysed the multiplex PCR reads using MiXCR and keeps one entry per CDR3 protein. Of 200,000 to 250,000 distinct CDR3 sequences in the sample, around a fifth were seen once. The sequenced sample consisted of peripheral blood. The receptors shown here come from a woman in her forties or fifties with Graves' ophthalmopathy. Both conserved end residues are part of each CDR3. The D gene is left open where the match is weak. For some rows the clone size is stated as once, few or many, or as a class when expanded; others skip it.

TRBJ1-2	many	TRBV7-8	TRBD1	TGTGCCAGCAGCTTAAGGGACTCAGGGGGATATGGCTACACCTTC	CASSLRDSGGYGYTF
TRBJ2-7	NA	TRBV6-1	NA	TGTGCCAGCAGGCACAGGGCAGGATCCTACGAGCAGTACTTC	CASRHRAGSYEQYF
TRBJ1-5	NA	TRBV6-1	TRBD1	TGTGCCAGCCGGAAGGGGGTCGGCGCAGGACAGGCAAATCAGCCCCAGCATTTT	CASRKGVGAGQANQPQHF
TRBJ2-7	many	TRBV6-5	TRBD2	TGTGCCAGCAGTTACGGGTGGCGGGAGGGCCTAGGGCAGTACTTC	CASSYGWREGLGQYF
TRBJ2-5	many	TRBV9	TRBD1	TGTGCCAGCAGCGTAGCTTTGGGACAGAAAGAGACCCAGTACTTC	CASSVALGQKETQYF
TRBJ2-1	NA	TRBV6-2/TRBV6-3	TRBD2	TGTGCCAGCAGTTACGAAGGAGCGGGAGTCCCCAACGACAATGAGCAGTTCTTC	CASSYEGAGVPNDNEQFF
TRBJ1-1	NA	TRBV6-2/TRBV6-3	NA	TGTGCCAGCAACAAACTGGGGGCGTACACTGAAGCTTTCTTT	CASNKLGAYTEAFF
TRBJ1-5	many	TRBV7-2	NA	TGTGCCAGCAGCTTTTCCAGGGGAGGAGGACAGCCCCAGCATTTT	CASSFSRGGGQPQHF
TRBJ1-6	many	TRBV20-1	NA	TGCAGTGCTGGAGCGTCCCTGGGGGACTCACCCCTCCACTTT	CSAGASLGDSPLHF
TRBJ2-7	NA	TRBV6-1	NA	TGTGCCAGCAGTGAAAGGGGTAAAGAACTCTACGAGCAGTACTTC	CASSERGKELYEQYF
TRBJ2-2	NA	TRBV12-3/TRBV12-4	NA	TGTGCCAGCAGTTCCGATGGGGTTTACACCGGGGAGCTGTTTTTT	CASSSDGVYTGELFF
TRBJ2-5	many	TRBV5-1	NA	TGCGCCAGCAGAAGGGGGACCCAAAGAAGGGAGACCCAGTACTTC	CASRRGTQRRETQYF
TRBJ1-5	many	TRBV28	TRBD1	TGTGCCAGCAGCGCTCGACAGGGAAGCAATCAGCCCCAGCATTTT	CASSARQGSNQPQHF
TRBJ1-1	NA	TRBV20-1	NA	TGCAGTGCCAGGGGCTATTCTGAAGCTTTCTTT	CSARGYSEAFF
TRBJ2-7	many	TRBV2	NA	TGTGCCAGCAGGGTCTCCTCCTACGAGCAGTACTTC	CASRVSSYEQYF
TRBJ2-5	many	TRBV29-1	NA	TGCAGCGTTGCGCTGGGAGGCGAGACCCAGTACTTC	CSVALGGETQYF
TRBJ1-1	many	TRBV28	NA	TGTGCCAGCAGTTGGACACTTGAAGCTTTCTTT	CASSWTLEAFF
TRBJ1-1	many	TRBV13	NA	TGTGCCAGCAGCCCCGGAGAGTCGAACACTGAAGCTTTCTTT	CASSPGESNTEAFF
TRBJ1-2	many	TRBV6-5	NA	TGTGCCAGCATTATGCAGGGATTGAGCTATGGCTACACCTTC	CASIMQGLSYGYTF
TRBJ1-2	few	TRBV14	NA	TGTGCCAGCAGCCCAGGTTACCGCTATGGCTACACCTTC	CASSPGYRYGYTF